This T cell receptor beta chain was retrieved from a study of blood T cell repertoires in COVID-19. Whole-study context: Acute-phase and convalescent COVID-19 samples originated in the United States, Italy and Spain. PBMCs, B-cell-depleted T cells, or T cells provided the cDNA or gDNA that made up the material.

As processed by the authors: Researchers report that nucleated cell counts were estimated from reference gene primer amplification. Profiling relied on immunoSEQ multiplex PCR, and the TCRdb table lists in-frame clones only, not all of them. D and trimming come from the DNA, and the V and J calls and clone size come from that table. The repertoire includes roughly 150,000 clones, around 91% of them detected once, and 15% sits in the top ten. V was clipped by 5 bases and J by 3 bases; unmatched bases: 6. The germline CDR1 and CDR2 sequences are MNHEY and SMNVEV (reference sequence). The CDR3 covers 15 residues.

The chain employs TRBV27 and TRBJ2-7; 11 nucleotides match TRBD2. The sample was peripheral blood. The sequence came from a woman in her 40s with acute or convalescent COVID-19. The CDR3 sequence is CASSQQLAGVYEQYF. DNA of the CDR3: TGTGCCAGCAGTCAACAACTAGCGGGAGTCTACGAGCAGTACTTC.